This T cell receptor beta chain was observed in a study of T cells in Graves' hyperthyroidism and ophthalmopathy. Study-wide results and limits: Peripheral blood also featured most of the thyroid clonotypes expanded above 0.001. A 13 V-J model separated ophthalmopathy from stable hyperthyroidism.

The V end was cut by 4 bases, the J end by 6 bases, with 12 bases between. The CDR3 length is 12 residues. CDR1 is SQVTM, CDR2 ANQGSEA, per germline. TCR beta CDR3 regions were amplified from RNA transcripts. A first-round RT-PCR of the TCR CDR3 used the HTBI primer set. TCRdb analysed the multiplex PCR reads with MiXCR anew, one entry per CDR3 protein. Among hundreds of thousands of distinct CDR3 sequences listed, over 11% were seen once. Points on this clonotype: Its cognate antigen is unknown.

Blood was obtained at the first hyperthyroidism diagnosis, which preceded any ophthalmopathy symptoms. Input material: blood. The chain links TRBV29-1 to TRBJ1-2; D perhaps matches TRBD1 (6 bases). The receptor was derived from a woman aged 25 to 45 with Graves' hyperthyroidism that later progressed to Graves' ophthalmopathy. The CDR3 DNA is TGCAGCGTTGCCAGGGACAATGATGGCTACACCTTC. It specifies CSVARDNDGYTF.